These 27 T cell receptor beta chains were all obtained from the same sample, sequenced in a study of blood T cell repertoires in COVID-19. Sequencing used immunoSEQ multiplex PCR; TCRdb keeps in-frame clones, though not all of them. The sample carries around 370,000 clones, around nine tenths recorded once. The material sequenced was peripheral blood. The source of these receptors is a woman younger than 30 who had recovered from COVID-19.

The chain is built from TRBV7-8 and TRBJ2-7, with 11 bases that match TRBD1. With V trimmed by 1 base and J by 2 bases, 4 bases remained unmatched. Germline-derived CDR1 and CDR2 are SGHVS and FQNEAQ. This CDR3 has 16 residues. CDR3 bases: TGTGCCAGCAGCTTAGGGCCGGGACAGGGGGCCTACGAGCAGTACGTC. This translates into CASSLGPGQGAYEQYV.

This CDR3 reads CASSLAGTGGNQPQHF. The CDR3 DNA reads as TGTGCCAGCAGCTTAGCCGGGACAGGGGGCAATCAGCCCCAGCATTTT. The chain couples TRBV7-9 to TRBJ1-5, with 10 nucleotides matching TRBD1. In germline, CDR1 is SEHNR, CDR2 FQNEAQ (reference sequence). After removal of 0 bases from V and 2 bases from J, the junction contained 1 base not matched to a gene. This CDR3 contains 16 residues. The full variable domain, rest sourced from reference TRBV7-9 and TRBJ1-5, is DTGVSQNPRHKITKRGQNVTFRCDPISEHNRLYWYRQTLGQGPEFLTYFQNEAQLEKSRLLSDRFSAERPKGSFSTLEIQRTEQGDSAMYLCASSLAGTGGNQPQHFGDGTRLSIL.

The chain employs TRBV29-1 and TRBJ2-1; 11 nucleotides line up with TRBD2. Germline V gives CDR1 SQVTM, CDR2 ANQGSEA. The CDR3 spans 15 residues. V was clipped by 7 bases and J by 7 bases; unmatched bases: 12. CDR3 in amino acids: CSAWGRLAGGNEQFF. The CDR3 DNA follows: TGCAGCGCCTGGGGTCGGCTAGCGGGAGGTAATGAGCAGTTCTTC.

The chain is built from TRBV24-1 and TRBJ2-5; TRBD2 aligns across 7 bases. The trim removed 5 bases at V and 0 bases at J, leaving 2 bases unmatched. CDR1 and CDR2 (germline): KGHDR, SFDVKD. This CDR3 contains 14 residues. As DNA, the CDR3 is TGTGCCACCAGTGGGGGGGGGTACCAAGAGACCCAGTACTTC. It is translated as CATSGGGYQETQYF.

The rearrangement links TRBV7-2 to TRBJ1-1; D is unclear. Trimming took 0 bases from V and 1 from J, leaving 6 bases between them. Germline lookup yields CDR1 SGHTA and CDR2 FQGNSA. This CDR3 region has 14 residues. In DNA form, the CDR3 reads TGTGCCAGCAGCTTAGCGGGAGAGAACACTGAAGCTTTCTTT. Translating gives CASSLAGENTEAFF.

The chain combines TRBV27 with TRBJ2-3, with 7 bases identical to TRBD1. Trimming cost V 3 bases and J 2 bases; bases outside gene matches: 8. The CDR3 is 16 residues long. The germline gives CDR1 MNHEY, CDR2 SMNVEV (reference sequence). CDR3 sequence: CASSFLSGQATDTQYF. In DNA form, the CDR3 reads TGTGCCAGCAGTTTCTTATCAGGACAGGCCACAGATACGCAGTATTTT.

This chain connects TRBV2 to TRBJ1-1; D is possibly TRBD1 (5 bases). CDR1 and CDR2 (germline): SNHLY, FYNNEI. Trimming stripped 8 bases from V and 0 bases from J, with 16 bases between. This CDR3 spans 15 amino acids. The chain's CDR3 is CASRRAGRVNTEAFF. The CDR3 region has the DNA TGTGCCAGCCGGAGGGCAGGGAGGGTGAACACTGAAGCTTTCTTT.

The CDR3: CASSALVSTDTQYF. CDR3 nucleotides: TGTGCCAGCAGCGCACTAGTTAGCACAGATACGCAGTATTTT. The chain recombines TRBV9 with TRBJ2-3; tentatively, D is TRBD2 (5 bases). Germline assignment: CDR1 SGDLS and CDR2 YYNGEE. The CDR3 has 14 residues. Trimming removed 3 bases at V and 0 bases at J, with 8 bases between. The entire variable domain, with the rest obtained from reference TRBV9 and TRBJ2-3, is as follows: DSGVTQTPKHLITATGQRVTLRCSPRSGDLSVYWYQQSLDQGLQFLIQYYNGEERAKGNILERFSAQQFPDLHSELNLSSLELGDSALYFCASSALVSTDTQYFGPGTRLTVL.

The rearrangement links TRBV18 to TRBJ2-3, with 8 nucleotides matching TRBD2. The CDR3 is 15 amino acids. With 2 bases clipped from V and 4 bases from J, the junction kept 5 bases outside the gene matches. Germline lookup yields CDR1 KGHSH and CDR2 LQKENI. The CDR3 DNA reads as TGTGCCAGCTCACCAGTAGGTAGCGGGGCAGATACGCAGTATTTT. Translated, it gives CASSPVGSGADTQYF.

This clone was picked up a small number of times. This chain uses TRBV19 with TRBJ2-2; no clear D. Germline V gene sequence: CDR1 LNHDA, CDR2 SQIVND (reference sequence). Trimming pared 7 bases from V and 3 bases from J, leaving 6 bases between. The CDR3 runs 12 residues. CDR3 loop: CASKIDTGELFF. CDR3 DNA sequence: TGTGCCAGTAAGATAGACACCGGGGAGCTGTTTTTT.

This clone showed up just once. The rearrangement uses TRBV5-1 and TRBJ2-1, with 13 bases identical to TRBD2. The CDR3 loop spans 18 amino acids. Germline V gene data show CDR1 as SGHRS and CDR2 as YFSETQ. The V segment lost 8 bases and the J segment 1 base; nucleotides outside the gene matches: 12. The CDR3 sequence: CASTTGTSGIVSYNEQFF. In nucleotides, the CDR3 is TGCGCCAGTACAACCGGGACTAGCGGGATAGTGTCCTACAATGAGCAGTTCTTC.

The chain recombines TRBV9 with TRBJ2-3, with D perhaps TRBD2 (6 bases). CDR1 is SGDLS, CDR2 YYNGEE, per germline. CDR3 size: 15 residues. Trimming left V 0 bases short and J 1 base short, with 9 bases between. CDR3 sequence (DNA): TGTGCCAGCAGCGTAGGCCCGGGAGGCACAGATACGCAGTATTTT. It translates to CASSVGPGGTDTQYF. Drawing the rest from reference TRBV9 and TRBJ2-3, the complete variable domain is DSGVTQTPKHLITATGQRVTLRCSPRSGDLSVYWYQQSLDQGLQFLIQYYNGEERAKGNILERFSAQQFPDLHSELNLSSLELGDSALYFCASSVGPGGTDTQYFGPGTRLTVL.

The chain links TRBV27 to TRBJ2-7; perhaps TRBD2 as D (6 bases). CDR3 size: 15 residues. The germline V gene has CDR1 MNHEY and CDR2 SMNVEV (reference sequence). V lost 0 bases and J lost 0, with 9 bases in between. In DNA form, the CDR3 reads TGTGCCAGCAGTTTATCTAGCGGAAGCTCCTACGAGCAGTACGTC. It encodes CASSLSSGSSYEQYV.

The chain uses TRBV2 and TRBJ2-3; tentatively, D is TRBD1 (7 bases). Trimming left V 6 bases short and J 2 bases short, with 33 bases between. CDR3 length: 21 amino acids. Germline V gene data show CDR1 as SNHLY and CDR2 as FYNNEI. The CDR3 reads CASSPKIRTGGWDGFTDTQYF. The DNA of the CDR3 is TGTGCCAGCAGCCCAAAGATTAGGACAGGAGGGTGGGACGGATTCACAGATACGCAGTATTTT.

This sequence joins TRBV5-1 and TRBJ1-1; possibly TRBD1 for D (5 bases). This CDR3 has 17 amino acids. V was shortened by 0 bases and J by 4 bases, with 19 bases between the two germline ends. Germline V gene data show CDR1 as SGHRS and CDR2 as YFSETQ. As DNA, the CDR3 is TGCGCCAGCAGCTTGGAACCGGCGGGGGGAGTGGGCACTGAAGCTTTCTTT. Translation gives CASSLEPAGGVGTEAFF.

The rearrangement joins TRBV5-1 to TRBJ2-1, with 9 bases matching TRBD1. The germline CDR1 and CDR2 sequences are SGHRS and YFSETQ. The CDR3 contains 15 residues. V trimming: 4 bases; J trimming: 4 bases; junction bases outside the gene matches: 6. CDR3 sequence reads: CASSKEGTGYNEQFF. CDR3 coding DNA: TGCGCCAGCAGCAAGGAAGGGACAGGGTACAATGAGCAGTTCTTC.

The genes are TRBV9 and TRBJ1-1; 8 nucleotides agree with TRBD1. This CDR3 region has 15 residues. The germline V gene encodes CDR1 SGDLS and CDR2 YYNGEE. The trim removed 4 bases at V and 1 base at J, leaving 6 bases unmatched. In DNA, the CDR3 is TGTGCCAGCAGCCCCCGTGACAGGGGGAACACTGAAGCTTTCTTT. Residues: CASSPRDRGNTEAFF.

This clone has just a few counts. The chain carries TRBV7-2 and TRBJ1-5; D gene uncertain. CDR1 is SGHTA, CDR2 FQGNSA, per germline. The CDR3 runs 17 residues. V shed 1 base and J shed 0 bases, with 13 bases lying between them. The CDR3 sequence is CASSLEPSYYSNQPQHF. Here the CDR3 DNA reads TGTGCCAGCAGCTTAGAGCCGAGTTATTATAGCAATCAGCCCCAGCATTTT. The full variable domain, its missing parts supplied by reference TRBV7-2 and TRBJ1-5, is GAGVSQSPSNKVTEKGKDVELRCDPISGHTALYWYRQSLGQGLEFLIYFQGNSAPDKSGLPSDRFSAERTGGSVSTLTIQRTQQEDSAVYLCASSLEPSYYSNQPQHFGDGTRLSIL.

The V call is TRBV11-3, the J call TRBJ2-4; 11 bases line up with TRBD1. Germline V gives CDR1 SGHNT, CDR2 YENEEA. This CDR3 is built from 15 residues. V shed 4 bases and J 6 bases; nucleotides not matched to a gene: 5. CDR3 protein: CASSYSGTGGNIQYF. In DNA, the CDR3 is TGTGCCAGCAGCTACTCCGGGACAGGGGGAAACATTCAGTACTTC.

J is TRBJ1-1 and V is TRBV24-1; no clear D. The CDR3 is 13 residues long. Germline-derived CDR1 and CDR2 are KGHDR and SFDVKD. The germline V and J ends were trimmed by 3 bases and 1 base, with 5 bases remaining between them. CDR3 bases: TGTGCCACCAGTGATAGGAGGAACACTGAAGCTTTCTTT. It yields the protein CATSDRRNTEAFF.

The chain carries TRBV30 and TRBJ1-6, with D unresolved. The germline V gene has CDR1 GTSNPN and CDR2 SVGIG (reference sequence). This CDR3 region has 14 residues. The germline V and J ends were trimmed by 0 bases and 6 bases, with 9 bases remaining between them. The CDR3 region has the DNA TGTGCCTGGAGTGTACGAGTTCTTAATTCACCCCTCCACTTT. This translates into CAWSVRVLNSPLHF.

The genes are TRBV7-9 and TRBJ2-1, with 14 bases identical to TRBD2. Trimming cost V 7 bases and J 7 bases; bases outside gene matches: 12. In germline, CDR1 is SEHNR, CDR2 FQNEAQ (reference sequence). There are 17 residues in the CDR3. The chain's CDR3 is CASTWTSGRPKGNEQFF. CDR3 DNA sequence: TGTGCCAGCACCTGGACTAGCGGGAGGCCCAAAGGGAATGAGCAGTTCTTC. The variable domain in full, completed from reference TRBV7-9 and TRBJ2-1, reads DTGVSQNPRHKITKRGQNVTFRCDPISEHNRLYWYRQTLGQGPEFLTYFQNEAQLEKSRLLSDRFSAERPKGSFSTLEIQRTEQGDSAMYLCASTWTSGRPKGNEQFFGPGTRLTVL.

The CDR3: CASNDIASGTGQFF. The CDR3 nucleotides are TGTGCCAGCAACGACATCGCGAGCGGGACCGGGCAGTTCTTC. The chain has TRBV5-4 and TRBJ2-1, with TRBD2 identical over 7 bases. The CDR3 length is 14 residues. The germline V gene encodes CDR1 SGHNT and CDR2 YYREEE (reference sequence). V lost 6 bases to trimming and J lost 12 bases; unmatched junction nucleotides: 15.

The chain couples TRBV10-3 to TRBJ1-5; D gene ambiguous. The CDR3 spans 13 residues. Germline V gene data show CDR1 as ENHRY and CDR2 as SYGVKD. V was cut by 10 bases and J by 9 bases, with 19 bases left in between. CDR3 nucleotides: TGTGCCACGACTGTTGATCCCGAGAGGCCCCAGCATTTT. This translates into CATTVDPERPQHF.

A remark on this clone: Sequence at one end of the junction differs from germline and may be a read error. The CDR3 DNA is TGTGCCAGCAGTTACCTTTCCAGGGGGCGGCTCTTT. Residues: CASSYLSRGRLF. The rearrangement links TRBV6-2 or TRBV6-3 to TRBJ1-1; 8 nucleotides line up with TRBD1. The CDR3 covers 12 residues. CDR1 and CDR2 from the germline V gene are MNHEY and SVGEGT.

In DNA form, the CDR3 reads TGTGCCAGCACCAGATCCCGTGAAGCTTTCTTT. This encodes CASTRSREAFF. The gene calls are TRBV6-4 and TRBJ1-1; D not resolved. This CDR3 is built from 11 residues. Trimming removed 7 bases at V and 7 bases at J, with 10 bases between. The V gene's germline CDR1 is MRHNA and CDR2 SNTAGT.

In regard to this clone: The junction does not match germline at one end; this may be a read error. The chain carries TRBV10-1 and TRBJ2-3; a weak D match, TRBD2 (6 bases). The germline gives CDR1 WNHNN, CDR2 SYGVQD (reference sequence). The CDR3 is 15 amino acids. The CDR3 sequence is CATSLRGKVLDTQYF. The DNA for the CDR3 is TGCGCCACCAGTCTCCGGGGGAAGGTTTTAGATACGCAGTATTTT.